Listed below are T cell receptor beta chains from one sample, sequenced in a study of T cell repertoires in cytomegalovirus infection. TCRdb called the reads again in MiXCR, with one record for every CDR3 protein. The table lists around 330,000 distinct CDR3 sequences, 15% to 20% of them singletons. The source material was PBMCs. The receptors shown here come from a human donor in good health (CMV status not recorded). Some clones in this sample may be carry-over from other donors' samples. Each CDR3 is given with its conserved first and last residue. The order of the fields is CDR3 protein, V gene.

CAISTGTATNQPQHF	TRBV10-3
CASSRGGMGEPQHF	TRBV19
CASSPKTGVLSSTQYF	TRBV18
CASSPSVGVLNEQFF	TRBV12-3/TRBV12-4
CASSMDRTAHIAKNIQYF	TRBV18
CASSETPTGANVLTF	TRBV2
CSARDHGGPRTDTQYF	TRBV20-1
CASSAAASGGYNEQFF	TRBV7-2
CASSPNDSNQPQHF	TRBV18
CASMGTGKGTQYF	TRBV2
CASSMSGYEQYF	TRBV19
CASSLLGGRETQYF	TRBV7-6
CASSFRTGGETQYF	TRBV18